The present entry profiles one T cell receptor (beta chain) with its context. This clonotype was counted ten times or more. Its antigen remains unidentified. The sample holds no much larger clone one base away, and base qualities are not on file. The germline V gene provides CDR1 MGHRA and CDR2 YSYEKL. From the cysteine up to the phenylalanine, the CDR3 has a length of 14 residues. The only DNA kept is the CDR3, 42 bases in frame from the first base. V is clipped by 2 bases and J by 5 bases, and the sequence between their germline boundaries is 12 bases long. This entry belongs to a study of T-cell reconstitution after alpha-beta-depleted transplantation in children (dated by TCRdb to about 2016). Broadly, across the study: The study quantitatively tracked T-cell immune reconstitution after TCRalphabeta/CD19-depleted allogeneic hematopoietic cell transplantation in children using TCR repertoire profiling. Study-wide conclusions, independent of this receptor: In some patients, high TCRbeta diversity at day 60 was attributed to recipient T cells and intrathymic progenitors that had survived conditioning. About two months after transplant, the apparently early recovery of alphabetaT-cell counts reportedly depended on just several hundred clones that had expanded rapidly and came from non-depleted graft cells. Over subsequent months, a decline in hyperexpanded clone frequencies was noted, and after one year, T-cell counts and TCRbeta diversity were mostly ascribed to newly produced T cells.

The sample's treatment or condition label, decoded: allogeneic hematopoietic cell transplantation with graft depleted of TCRalphabeta T cells and CD19 B cells. The children who served as transplant recipients had been given grafts of TCRalphabeta/CD19-depleted allogeneic hematopoietic cells. Libraries were prepared through PCR. The reads were generated on an Illumina HiSeq 2500. TCR libraries were prepared with molecular barcoding, using unique molecular identifiers to normalize TCRbeta repertoire quantification. TCRdb's own reprocessing of the public reads used fastp at Q25 and MiXCR and kept productive beta chains. Duplicate CDR3 protein sequences are folded into a single record with the most common DNA and genes. The sample yields a few hundred thousand distinct CDR3 sequences; 11% were counted once. The ten top clones hold 23% of the sample.

The rearrangement joined TRBV4-1 to TRBJ1-2, with no reliable assignment of the D segment. The specimen comprised peripheral blood, sampled 180 days after TCRalphabeta/CD19-depleted stem cell transplant. The origin of this receptor is a male patient aged 2 to 9 who had a stem cell transplant for chronic granulomatous disease, so the T cells may come from the graft donor. The CDR3 protein: CASSQRDARYGYTF. The base sequence is TGCGCCAGCAGCCAACGCGATGCCCGTTATGGCTACACCTTC.